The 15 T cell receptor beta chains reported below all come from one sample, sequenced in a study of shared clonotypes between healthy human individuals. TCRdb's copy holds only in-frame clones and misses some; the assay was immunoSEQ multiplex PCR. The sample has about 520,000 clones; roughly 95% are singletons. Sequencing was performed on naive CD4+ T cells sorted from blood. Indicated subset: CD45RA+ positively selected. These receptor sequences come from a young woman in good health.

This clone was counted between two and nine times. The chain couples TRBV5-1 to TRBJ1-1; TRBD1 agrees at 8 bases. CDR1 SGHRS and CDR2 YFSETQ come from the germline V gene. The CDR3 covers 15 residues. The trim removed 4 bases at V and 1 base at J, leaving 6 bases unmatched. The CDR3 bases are TGCGCCAGCAGCGTACAGGGGGAAGGGAACACTGAAGCTTTCTTT. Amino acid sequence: CASSVQGEGNTEAFF.

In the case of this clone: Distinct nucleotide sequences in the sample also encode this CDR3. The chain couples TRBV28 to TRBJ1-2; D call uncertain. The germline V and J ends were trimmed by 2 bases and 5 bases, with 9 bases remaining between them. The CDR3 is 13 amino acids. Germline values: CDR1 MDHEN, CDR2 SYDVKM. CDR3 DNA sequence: TGTGCCAGCAGTTTAAGGGCAGCGTATGGCTACACCTTC. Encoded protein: CASSLRAAYGYTF.

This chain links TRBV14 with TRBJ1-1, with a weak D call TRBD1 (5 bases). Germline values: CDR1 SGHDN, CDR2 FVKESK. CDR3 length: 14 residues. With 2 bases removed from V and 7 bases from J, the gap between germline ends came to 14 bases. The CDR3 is CASSQLRWGYEAFF. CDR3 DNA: TGTGCCAGCAGCCAACTGAGATGGGGGTATGAAGCTTTCTTT.

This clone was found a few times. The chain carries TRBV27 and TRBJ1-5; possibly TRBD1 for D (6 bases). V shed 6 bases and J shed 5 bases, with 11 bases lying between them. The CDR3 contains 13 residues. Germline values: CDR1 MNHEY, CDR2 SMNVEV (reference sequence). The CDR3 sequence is CASSPYRDQPQHF. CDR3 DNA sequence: TGTGCCAGCAGCCCATACAGGGATCAGCCCCAGCATTTT.

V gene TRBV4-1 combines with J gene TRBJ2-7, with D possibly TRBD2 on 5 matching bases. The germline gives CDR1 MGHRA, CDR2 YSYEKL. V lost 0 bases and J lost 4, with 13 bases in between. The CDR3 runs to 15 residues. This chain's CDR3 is CASSQEPRVPYEQYF. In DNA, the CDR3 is TGCGCCAGCAGCCAAGAACCGAGGGTACCTTACGAGCAGTACTTC.

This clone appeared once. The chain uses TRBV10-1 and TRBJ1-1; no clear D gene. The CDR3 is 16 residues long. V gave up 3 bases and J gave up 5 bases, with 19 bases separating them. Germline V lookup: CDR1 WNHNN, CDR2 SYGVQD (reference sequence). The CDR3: CASSESASPTGTEAFF. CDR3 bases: TGCGCCAGCAGTGAATCGGCCAGCCCAACGGGGACTGAAGCTTTCTTT.

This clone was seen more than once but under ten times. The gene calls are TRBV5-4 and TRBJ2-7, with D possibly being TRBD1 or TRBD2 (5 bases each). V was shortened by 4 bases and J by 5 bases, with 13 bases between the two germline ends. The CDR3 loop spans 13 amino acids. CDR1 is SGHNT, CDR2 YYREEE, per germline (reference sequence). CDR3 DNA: TGTGCCAGCAGCGCCCGGGGCGTCCACGAGCAGTACTTC. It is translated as CASSARGVHEQYF.

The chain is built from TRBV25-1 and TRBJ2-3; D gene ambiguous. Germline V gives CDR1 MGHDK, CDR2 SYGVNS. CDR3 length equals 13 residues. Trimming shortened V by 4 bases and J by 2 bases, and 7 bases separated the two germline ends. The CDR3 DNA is TGTGCCAGCAGTGTTGGGGACACAGATACGCAGTATTTT. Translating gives CASSVGDTDTQYF. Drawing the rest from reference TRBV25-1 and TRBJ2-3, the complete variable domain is EADIYQTPRYLVIGTGKKITLECSQTMGHDKMYWYQQDPGMELHLIHYSYGVNSTEKGDLSSESTVSRIRTEHFPLTLESARPSHTSQYLCASSVGDTDTQYFGPGTRLTVL.

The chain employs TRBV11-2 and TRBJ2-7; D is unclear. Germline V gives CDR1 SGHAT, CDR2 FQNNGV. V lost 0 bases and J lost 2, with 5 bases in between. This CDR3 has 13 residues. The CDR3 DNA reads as TGTGCCAGCAGCTTAGAAGTCCCCTACGAGCAGTACTTC. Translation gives CASSLEVPYEQYF.

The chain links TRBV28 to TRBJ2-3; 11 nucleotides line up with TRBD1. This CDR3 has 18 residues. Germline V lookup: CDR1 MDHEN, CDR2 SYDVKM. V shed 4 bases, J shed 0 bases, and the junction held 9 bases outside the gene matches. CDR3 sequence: CASSYSWTGGSSTDTQYF. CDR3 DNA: TGTGCCAGCAGTTATTCCTGGACAGGGGGCTCTAGCACAGATACGCAGTATTTT.

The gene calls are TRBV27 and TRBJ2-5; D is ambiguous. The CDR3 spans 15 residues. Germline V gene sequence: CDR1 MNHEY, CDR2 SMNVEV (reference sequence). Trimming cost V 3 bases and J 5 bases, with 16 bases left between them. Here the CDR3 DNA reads TGTGCCAGCAGTTTCTCGGCAGAACCCCAGGAGACCCAGTACTTC. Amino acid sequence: CASSFSAEPQETQYF.

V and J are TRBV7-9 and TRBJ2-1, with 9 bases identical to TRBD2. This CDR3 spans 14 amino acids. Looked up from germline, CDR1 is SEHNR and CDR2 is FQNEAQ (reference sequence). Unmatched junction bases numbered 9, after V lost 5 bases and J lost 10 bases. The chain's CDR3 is CASSPSLSGSEQFF. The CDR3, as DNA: TGTGCCAGCAGCCCGTCCCTTAGCGGGAGCGAGCAGTTCTTC.

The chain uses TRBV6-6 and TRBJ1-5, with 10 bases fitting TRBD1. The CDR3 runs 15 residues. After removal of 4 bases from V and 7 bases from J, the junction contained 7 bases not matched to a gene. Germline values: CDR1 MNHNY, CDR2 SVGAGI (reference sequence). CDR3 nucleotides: TGTGCCAGCAGTTCCTCAGACAGGGGGCGGCAGCCCCAGCATTTT. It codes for CASSSSDRGRQPQHF.

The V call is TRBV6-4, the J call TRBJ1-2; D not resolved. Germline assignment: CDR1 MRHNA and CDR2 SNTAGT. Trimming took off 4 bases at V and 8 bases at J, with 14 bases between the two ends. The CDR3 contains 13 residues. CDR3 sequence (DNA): TGTGCCAGCAGTGGGAACGCCTTGGGAGGCTACACCTTC. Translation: CASSGNALGGYTF.

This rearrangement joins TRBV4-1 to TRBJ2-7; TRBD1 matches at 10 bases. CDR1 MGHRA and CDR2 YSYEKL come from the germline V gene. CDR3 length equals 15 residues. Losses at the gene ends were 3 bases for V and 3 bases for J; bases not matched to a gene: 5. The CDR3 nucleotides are TGCGCCAGCAGCCATCCCGACAGGGGGCTCTACGAGCAGTACTTC. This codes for CASSHPDRGLYEQYF.